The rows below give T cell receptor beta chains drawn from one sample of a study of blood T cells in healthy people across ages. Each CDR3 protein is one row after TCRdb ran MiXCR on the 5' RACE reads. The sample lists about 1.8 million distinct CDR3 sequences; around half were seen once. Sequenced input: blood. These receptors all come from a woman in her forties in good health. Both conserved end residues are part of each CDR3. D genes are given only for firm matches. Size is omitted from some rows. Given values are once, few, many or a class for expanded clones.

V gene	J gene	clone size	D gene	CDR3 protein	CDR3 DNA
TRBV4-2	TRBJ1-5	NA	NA	CASSQDLRWDQPQHF	TGTGCCAGCAGCCAAGACCTAAGGTGGGATCAGCCCCAGCATTTT
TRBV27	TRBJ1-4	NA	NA	CASSPWDGPNEKLFF	TGTGCCAGCAGTCCCTGGGACGGACCTAATGAAAAACTGTTTTTT
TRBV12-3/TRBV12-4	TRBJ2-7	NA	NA	CASSFRGDPLEQYF	TGTGCCAGCAGTTTCAGGGGCGATCCGCTTGAGCAGTACTTC
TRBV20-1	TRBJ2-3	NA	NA	CSAPGTGVNTQYF	TGCAGTGCTCCAGGAACGGGCGTGAATACGCAGTATTTT
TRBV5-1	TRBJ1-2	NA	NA	CASRPGTAGGYTF	TGCGCCAGCAGACCCGGGACCGCAGGGGGCTACACCTTC
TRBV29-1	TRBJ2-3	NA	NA	CSVDPRSDTQYF	TGCAGCGTTGACCCCCGTTCGGATACGCAGTATTTT
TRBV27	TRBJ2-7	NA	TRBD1	CASSLVPPRAGGSYEQYF	TGTGCCAGCAGTTTAGTCCCGCCCCGGGCAGGGGGCTCCTACGAGCAGTACTTC
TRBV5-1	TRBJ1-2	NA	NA	CASSLDPRVPSPDYGYTF	TGCGCCAGCAGCTTGGATCCCAGGGTACCCTCACCGGACTATGGCTACACCTTC
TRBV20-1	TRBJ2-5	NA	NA	CSARGMAGEQYF	TGCAGTGCTAGGGGAATGGCAGGGGAGCAGTACTTC
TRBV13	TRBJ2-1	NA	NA	CASSFRREGGEQFF	TGTGCCAGCAGCTTCCGCCGCGAGGGCGGCGAGCAGTTCTTC
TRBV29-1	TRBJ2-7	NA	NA	CSDASFVTYEQYF	TGCAGCGACGCTTCCTTTGTGACTTACGAGCAGTACTTC
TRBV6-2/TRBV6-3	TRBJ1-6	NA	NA	CASRETWTNSPLHF	TGTGCCAGCAGAGAGACGTGGACTAATTCACCCCTCCACTTT
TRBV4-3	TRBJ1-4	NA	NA	CASSLTGNTNEKLFF	TGCGCCAGCAGCTTAACAGGGAATACTAATGAAAAACTGTTTTTT
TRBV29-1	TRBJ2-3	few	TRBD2	CSARAGGPTDTQYF	TGCAGCGCCCGAGCGGGGGGGCCCACAGATACGCAGTATTTT